The T cell receptor (beta chain) described here comes from a study of cytomegalovirus exposure and HLA in healthy donors. Notes on this clone: Its antigen is unknown.

Study-wide findings and caveats: It was confirmed in vitro that a few of the CMV-associated chains were specific for CMV antigens. TCR beta chains associated with HLA were, in a later analysis, more clonally expanded than equally common others. In presence/absence analyses, roughly uniform sequencing depth across donors was assumed. Earlier analysis found most TCR beta V segments productive about 87% or about 30% of the time.

Researchers ran the PCR with 60 Vbeta and 13 Jbeta primers. Data came from immunoSEQ multiplex PCR; TCRdb stores just in-frame clones and leaves some out. The sample totals 200,000 to 250,000 clones. V dropped 6 bases and J dropped 4 bases, with 16 bases sitting between them. Germline values: CDR1 SQVTM, CDR2 ANQGSEA. The CDR3 loop spans 13 amino acids. This sequence was found in a girl aged 2 to 9 in good health and CMV-seropositive. The sample taken for sequencing was PBMCs. The chain combines TRBV29-1 with TRBJ2-7, with D perhaps matching TRBD2 (5 bases). The CDR3 protein is CSVPGFAGYEQYF. CDR3 DNA sequence: TGCAGCGTCCCAGGATTTGCGGGTTACGAGCAGTACTTC.